These 10 T cell receptor beta chains came from one sample sequenced in a study of T-cell memory formation after mild COVID-19. Using its own MiXCR run on the 5' RACE reads, TCRdb lists one record per CDR3 protein. The table includes approximately 300,000 distinct CDR3 sequences, about 15% detected once. The sample comprised PBMCs or a T cell subset sorted from them (not recorded which). These receptors all come from a man younger than 30 who had mild COVID-19 (a few samples of this study predate the infection). Cell type and time point are not known.

This clonotype was counted a few times. The V and J genes are TRBV5-1 and TRBJ2-7, with D hard to call. Germline values: CDR1 SGHRS, CDR2 YFSETQ. The CDR3 covers 14 residues. The V gene lost 1 base and the J gene lost 2 bases, with 10 bases spanning the gap. The CDR3 nucleotides read TGCGCCAGCAGCTTGCAGGAAATGACCTACGAGCAGTACTTC. Protein: CASSLQEMTYEQYF.

About this clonotype itself: At one end, the junction sequence differs from germline, possibly due to a read error. The CDR3 DNA sequence: TGTGCCTCCTGGGGGGGGGACACCGGGGAGCTGGTTTTT. This gives the protein CASWGGDTGELVF. The V gene is TRBV11-2, the J gene TRBJ2-2; maybe TRBD2 (7 bases). The germline V gene has CDR1 SGHAT and CDR2 FQNNGV. The CDR3 covers 13 residues.

CDR3 residues: CASSPTGGRLNTGELFF. The CDR3 DNA reads TGTGCCAGCAGTCCGACTGGGGGGAGGCTGAACACCGGGGAGCTGTTTTTT. The chain is built from TRBV12-3 or TRBV12-4 and TRBJ2-2, with D tentatively TRBD2 (6 bases). The CDR3 is made up of 17 amino acids. V was cut by 5 bases and J by 1 base, with 17 bases left in between.

This clonotype occurred a few times. V usage is TRBV6-5 and J usage is TRBJ2-7, with a weak D call TRBD2 (7 bases). CDR1 and CDR2 (germline): MNHEY, SVGAGI. The CDR3 loop spans 15 amino acids. The V end was cut by 6 bases, the J end by 3 bases, with 18 bases between. This CDR3 is CASSPRSGDIYEQYF. The CDR3 DNA sequence: TGTGCCAGCAGCCCCAGGAGCGGGGACATCTACGAGCAGTACTTC.

Notes on this clonotype: At one end, the junction sequence differs from germline, possibly due to a read error. J is TRBJ2-1 and V is TRBV7-2, with TRBD1 identical over 9 bases. The CDR3 is made up of 12 amino acids. CDR1 and CDR2 (germline): SGHTA, FQGNSA. CDR3 amino acids: CASSLEGTGRIF. The CDR3 DNA reads TGTGCCAGCAGCTTAGAGGGGACAGGGCGGATCTTC.

This clonotype was detected only a few times. The chain carries TRBV6-5 and TRBJ2-7; the D call may be TRBD1 or TRBD2 (6 bases each). Trimming removed 4 bases from V and 7 bases from J, with 14 bases in between. Germline CDR1 is MNHEY and CDR2 is SVGAGI. The CDR3 consists of 13 residues. This CDR3 is CASSLLGGREQYF. The CDR3, as DNA: TGTGCCAGCAGTTTATTGGGGGGCAGGGAGCAGTACTTC.

The chain employs TRBV20-1 and TRBJ1-1, with 7 bases matching TRBD1. Trimming took 5 bases from V and 2 from J; bases not matched to a gene: 2. This CDR3 spans 12 amino acids. CDR1 is DFQATT and CDR2 is SNEGSKA in the germline V gene (reference sequence). CDR3 loop: CSADRVNTEAFF. The CDR3 DNA reads TGCAGTGCTGACAGGGTTAACACTGAAGCTTTCTTT.

The sample holds a few counts of this clonotype. The chain combines TRBV29-1 with TRBJ1-4; weak D call: TRBD1 (5 bases). Trimming left V 7 bases short and J 10 bases short, with 16 bases between. The CDR3 runs to 12 residues. From germline, CDR1 is SQVTM and CDR2 ANQGSEA. CDR3 loop: CSAGTHPGKLFF. CDR3 bases: TGCAGCGCCGGGACTCATCCTGGAAAACTGTTTTTT.

CDR3 in amino acids: CASSQADRAHEQFF. In nucleotides, the CDR3 is TGCGCCAGCAGCCAAGCGGACAGGGCCCATGAGCAGTTCTTC. This sequence joins TRBV4-1 and TRBJ2-1, with 8 positions matching TRBD1. The CDR3 has 14 residues. Germline assignment: CDR1 MGHRA and CDR2 YSYEKL. V shed 1 base, J shed 8 bases, and the junction held 4 bases outside the gene matches.

The V and J genes are TRBV4-2 and TRBJ1-2, with D perhaps TRBD1 (6 bases). This CDR3 contains 18 residues. V lost 3 bases and J lost 0, with 20 bases in between. CDR1 and CDR2 (germline): LGHNA, YNFKEQ. CDR3 protein: CASSHESGYRTANYGYTF. CDR3 in DNA: TGTGCCAGCAGCCATGAATCCGGGTACCGGACAGCTAACTATGGCTACACCTTC.